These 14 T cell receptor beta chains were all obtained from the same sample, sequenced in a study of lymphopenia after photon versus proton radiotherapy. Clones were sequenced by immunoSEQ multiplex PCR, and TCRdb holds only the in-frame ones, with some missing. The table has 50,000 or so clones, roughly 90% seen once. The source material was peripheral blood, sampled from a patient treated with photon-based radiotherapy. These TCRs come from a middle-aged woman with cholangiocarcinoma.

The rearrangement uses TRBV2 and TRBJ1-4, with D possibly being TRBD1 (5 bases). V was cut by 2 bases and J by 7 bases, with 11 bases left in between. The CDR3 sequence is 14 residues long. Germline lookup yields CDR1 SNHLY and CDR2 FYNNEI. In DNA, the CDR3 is TGTGCCAGCAGTGAACTCGCTGGGGGTGAAAAACTGTTTTTT. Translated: CASSELAGGEKLFF. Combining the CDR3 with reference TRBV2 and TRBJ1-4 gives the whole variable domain EPEVTQTPSHQVTQMGQEVILRCVPISNHLYFYWYRQILGQKVEFLVSFYNNEISEKSEIFDDQFSVERPDGSNFTLKIRSTKLEDSAMYFCASSELAGGEKLFFGSGTQLSVL.

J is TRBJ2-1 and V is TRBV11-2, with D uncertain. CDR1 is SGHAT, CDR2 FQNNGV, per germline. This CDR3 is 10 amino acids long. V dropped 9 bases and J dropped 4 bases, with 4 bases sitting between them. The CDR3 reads CASGYNEQFF. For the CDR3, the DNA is TGTGCCAGTGGGTACAATGAGCAGTTCTTC.

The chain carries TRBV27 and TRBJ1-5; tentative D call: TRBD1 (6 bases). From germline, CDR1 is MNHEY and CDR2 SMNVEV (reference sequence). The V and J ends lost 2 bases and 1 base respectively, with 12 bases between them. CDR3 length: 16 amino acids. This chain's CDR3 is CASSLSTGMSNQPQHF. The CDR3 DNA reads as TGTGCCAGCAGTTTAAGCACAGGGATGAGCAATCAGCCCCAGCATTTT.

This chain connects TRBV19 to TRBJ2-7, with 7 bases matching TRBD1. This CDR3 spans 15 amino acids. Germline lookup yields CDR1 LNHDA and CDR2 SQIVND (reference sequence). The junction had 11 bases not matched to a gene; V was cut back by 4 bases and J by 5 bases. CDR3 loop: CASSNSDRKGNEQYF. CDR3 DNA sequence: TGTGCCAGTAGTAACTCGGACAGGAAGGGGAACGAGCAGTACTTC.

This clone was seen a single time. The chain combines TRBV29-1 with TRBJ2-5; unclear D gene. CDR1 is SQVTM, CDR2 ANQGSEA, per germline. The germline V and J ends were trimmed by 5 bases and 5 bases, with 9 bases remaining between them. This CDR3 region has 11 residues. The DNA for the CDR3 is TGCAGCGTTAAGGTCTGGGAGACCCAGTACTTC. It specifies CSVKVWETQYF.

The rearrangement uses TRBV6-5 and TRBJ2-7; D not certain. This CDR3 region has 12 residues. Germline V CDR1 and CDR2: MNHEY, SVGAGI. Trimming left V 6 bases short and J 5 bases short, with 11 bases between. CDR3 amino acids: CASRSSVDEQYF. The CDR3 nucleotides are TGTGCCAGCAGGTCCAGCGTGGACGAGCAGTACTTC.

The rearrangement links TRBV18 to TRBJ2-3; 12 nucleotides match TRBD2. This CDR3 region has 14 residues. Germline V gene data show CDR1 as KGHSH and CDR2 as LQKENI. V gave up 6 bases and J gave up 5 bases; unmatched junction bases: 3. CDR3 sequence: CASSRTSGEDTQYF. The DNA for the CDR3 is TGTGCCAGCTCCCGGACTAGCGGGGAAGATACGCAGTATTTT.

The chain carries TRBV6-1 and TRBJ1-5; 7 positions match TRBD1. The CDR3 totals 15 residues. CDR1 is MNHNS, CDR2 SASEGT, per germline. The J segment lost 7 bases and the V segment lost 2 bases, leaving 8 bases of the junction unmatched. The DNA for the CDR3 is TGTGCCAGCAGTGAATGGGAGACAGGGCGACAGCCCCAGCATTTT. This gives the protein CASSEWETGRQPQHF.

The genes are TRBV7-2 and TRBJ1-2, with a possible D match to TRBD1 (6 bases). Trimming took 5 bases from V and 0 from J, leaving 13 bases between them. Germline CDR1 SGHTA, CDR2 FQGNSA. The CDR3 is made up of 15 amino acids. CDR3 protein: CASSLNGQPNYGYTF. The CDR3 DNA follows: TGTGCCAGCAGCCTAAATGGACAGCCTAACTATGGCTACACCTTC.

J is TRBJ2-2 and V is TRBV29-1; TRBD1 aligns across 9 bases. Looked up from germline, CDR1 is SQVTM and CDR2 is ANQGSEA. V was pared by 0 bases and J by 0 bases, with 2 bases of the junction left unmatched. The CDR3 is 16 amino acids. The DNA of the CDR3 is TGCAGCGTTGAAGAGGGACAGGGCCCGAACACCGGGGAGCTGTTTTTT. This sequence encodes CSVEEGQGPNTGELFF.

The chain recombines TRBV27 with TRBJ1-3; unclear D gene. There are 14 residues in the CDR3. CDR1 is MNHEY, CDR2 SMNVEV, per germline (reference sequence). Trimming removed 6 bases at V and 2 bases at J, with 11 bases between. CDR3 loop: CASSPGIAGNTIYF. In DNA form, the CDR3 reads TGTGCCAGCAGCCCCGGGATCGCTGGAAACACCATATATTTT.

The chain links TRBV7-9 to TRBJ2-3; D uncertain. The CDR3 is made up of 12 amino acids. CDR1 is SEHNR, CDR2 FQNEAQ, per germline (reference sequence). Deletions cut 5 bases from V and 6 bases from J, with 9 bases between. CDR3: CASSPAGDTQYF. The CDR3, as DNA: TGTGCCAGCAGCCCCGCCGGGGATACGCAGTATTTT.

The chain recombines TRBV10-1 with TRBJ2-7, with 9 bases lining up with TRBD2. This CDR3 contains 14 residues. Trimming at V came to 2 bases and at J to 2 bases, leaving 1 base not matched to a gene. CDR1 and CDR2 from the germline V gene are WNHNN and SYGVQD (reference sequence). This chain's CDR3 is CASSELAGTYEQYF. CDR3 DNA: TGCGCCAGCAGTGAGCTAGCGGGGACCTACGAGCAGTACTTC.

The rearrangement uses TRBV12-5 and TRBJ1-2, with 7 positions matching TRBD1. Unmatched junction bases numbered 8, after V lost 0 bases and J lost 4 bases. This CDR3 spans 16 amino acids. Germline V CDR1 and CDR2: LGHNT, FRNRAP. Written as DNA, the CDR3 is TGTGCTAGTGGTTTGGTACGTTTCGGACAGGCCTATGGCTACACCTTC. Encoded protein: CASGLVRFGQAYGYTF.